These 13 T cell receptor beta chains share one sample of origin, sequenced in a study of Ad26.COV2.S vaccination and SARS-CoV-2 variants. Profiling relied on immunoSEQ multiplex PCR, and the TCRdb table lists in-frame clones only, not all of them. The top ten hold 2% to 3% of the sample, which has 350,000 to 500,000 clones, roughly 89% seen once. As for treatment: some 20 received Ad26.COV2.S at low or high dose, single or two shots; 5 received placebo; per-sample allocation not given. Material that was analyzed had been drawn on day 63 after the first vaccine or placebo injection. The input for sequencing was peripheral blood, taken in a trial of Ad26.COV2.S vaccine versus placebo. The receptors derive from a person aged 18 to 65 who received the Ad26.COV2.S COVID-19 vaccine or a placebo.

This clone appeared once. CDR3 DNA: TGTGCCAGCAGCGACTCTGGGGATACGCAGTATTTT. Amino acid sequence: CASSDSGDTQYF. The genes are TRBV7-3 and TRBJ2-3; no reliable D call. Germline values: CDR1 SGHTA, CDR2 FQGTGA. The CDR3 length is 12 residues. V gave up 5 bases and J gave up 6 bases, with 9 bases separating them.

V usage is TRBV2 and J usage is TRBJ2-6; D possibly corresponds to TRBD2 (6 bases). Trimming left V 7 bases short and J 4 bases short, with 17 bases between. The CDR3 runs to 16 residues. CDR1 and CDR2 (germline): SNHLY, FYNNEI. DNA of the CDR3: TGTGCCAGCATTGGGGACTCTGCGGTGGGGGCCAACGTCCTGACTTTC. It yields the protein CASIGDSAVGANVLTF.

The CDR3 region has the DNA TGTGCCAGCAGCAGGGGAAGTTACAATGAGCAGTTCTTC. This codes for CASSRGSYNEQFF. J is TRBJ2-1 and V is TRBV27; maybe TRBD1 (6 bases). This CDR3 contains 13 residues. Germline values: CDR1 MNHEY, CDR2 SMNVEV (reference sequence). V dropped 6 bases and J dropped 4 bases, with 10 bases sitting between them.

The V gene is TRBV27, the J gene TRBJ2-5; no clear D gene. Germline V gene data show CDR1 as MNHEY and CDR2 as SMNVEV (reference sequence). This CDR3 is 15 amino acids long. V shed 0 bases and J shed 0 bases, with 8 bases lying between them. Here the CDR3 reads CASSLSHAYQETQYF. The CDR3 DNA is TGTGCCAGCAGTTTATCGCACGCTTACCAAGAGACCCAGTACTTC.

V usage is TRBV6-2 or TRBV6-3 and J usage is TRBJ2-1; TRBD2 might be the D (6 bases). Per the germline V gene, CDR1 is MNHEY and CDR2 is SVGEGT. Trimming removed 5 bases at V and 7 bases at J, with 12 bases between. This CDR3 contains 13 residues. The CDR3 sequence: CASSLPRGNEQFF. The DNA for the CDR3 is TGTGCCAGCAGTCTCCCCCGGGGGAATGAGCAGTTCTTC.

The rearrangement uses TRBV5-1 and TRBJ1-1; maybe TRBD1 (6 bases). The CDR3 covers 13 residues. Looked up from germline, CDR1 is SGHRS and CDR2 is YFSETQ. V was shortened by 5 bases and J by 3 bases, with 11 bases between the two germline ends. The CDR3 region has the DNA TGCGCCAGCAGTCCGGACAGCGACACTGAAGCTTTCTTT. It encodes CASSPDSDTEAFF.

The chain has TRBV29-1 and TRBJ1-3; weak D call: TRBD1 (5 bases). Germline V gene data show CDR1 as SQVTM and CDR2 as ANQGSEA. The CDR3 covers 16 residues. V was cut by 4 bases and J by 0 bases, with 16 bases left in between. This chain's CDR3 is CSVGSGTWSSGNTIYF. The CDR3 bases are TGCAGCGTTGGCTCAGGGACGTGGAGCTCTGGAAACACCATATATTTT.

The chain couples TRBV7-2 to TRBJ1-5; weak D call: TRBD1 (5 bases). This CDR3 is 15 amino acids long. V was pared by 3 bases and J by 3 bases, with 12 bases between. The germline V gene encodes CDR1 SGHTA and CDR2 FQGNSA. CDR3 DNA sequence: TGTGCCAGCAGCTTTCTGAAGGGGAACAATCAGCCCCAGCATTTT. It encodes CASSFLKGNNQPQHF.

The rearrangement joins TRBV6-2 or TRBV6-3 to TRBJ2-7, with no clear D. Germline V gene lookup returns CDR1 MNHEY and CDR2 SVGEGT. The CDR3 totals 16 residues. Trimming stripped 2 bases from V and 0 bases from J, with 14 bases between. In DNA form, the CDR3 reads TGTGCCAGCAGTTACCTGCCCTACCGGAGCTCCTACGAGCAGTACGTC. This encodes CASSYLPYRSSYEQYV.

The CDR3 nucleotides read TGTGCCAGCAGTTTAGGGACAGGGGGCAGTGAAAAACTGTTTTTT. Encoded protein: CASSLGTGGSEKLFF. This chain joins TRBV28 and TRBJ1-4; TRBD1 matches 12 bases. Germline CDR1 MDHEN, CDR2 SYDVKM. With V trimmed by 2 bases and J by 7 bases, 2 bases remained unmatched. The CDR3 totals 15 residues.

On this clone: Other DNA sequences in this specimen translate into the identical CDR3. The chain joins TRBV18 to TRBJ1-4; D might be TRBD1 (5 bases). Trimming took off 5 bases at V and 5 bases at J, with 9 bases between the two ends. This CDR3 spans 13 amino acids. From germline, CDR1 is KGHSH and CDR2 LQKENI. The CDR3 DNA reads TGTGCCAGCTCAAGGGACCGGAATGAAAAACTGTTTTTT. The encoded protein is CASSRDRNEKLFF.

The V call is TRBV9, the J call TRBJ1-3; D gene ambiguous. Germline CDR1 reads SGDLS; CDR2 reads YYNGEE. Trimming shortened V by 2 bases and J by 0 bases, and 3 bases separated the two germline ends. The length of the CDR3 is 13 residues. The CDR3 DNA is TGTGCCAGCAGCGTCCCCTCTGGAAACACCATATATTTT. It translates to CASSVPSGNTIYF.

The chain combines TRBV7-2 with TRBJ2-5, with a possible D match to TRBD1 (6 bases). The germline V gene encodes CDR1 SGHTA and CDR2 FQGNSA. V lost 5 bases to trimming and J lost 7 bases, with 23 bases between them. The CDR3 runs to 16 residues. The CDR3 bases are TGTGCCAGCAGCCCCCAGGGGCCTTTATACCGAAGGACCCAGTACTTC. It specifies CASSPQGPLYRRTQYF.